This TCR beta chain was sequenced during a study of T cells in Graves' hyperthyroidism and ophthalmopathy. Findings and caveats of the study: The model made its ophthalmopathy prediction, and onset followed a median approximately six months later. Separating ophthalmopathy from stable hyperthyroidism was achieved by a 13 V-J model.

It was RNA transcripts that yielded the amplified TCR beta CDR3 regions. HTBI primers drove first-round RT-PCR of the TCR CDR3. Via MiXCR, TCRdb re-called the multiplex PCR reads, giving one row per CDR3 protein. Seen here are 350,000 to 400,000 distinct CDR3 sequences, about 18% observed once, and the top ten hold around 3.6%. A word on this clonotype: Its antigen is not identified.

The sequence came from a woman aged 18-29 years with Graves' hyperthyroidism. Sequenced sample: blood.

Here the CDR3 DNA reads TGTGCCAGCAGCTATCCCGGGACAGGGTCCTATGGCTACACCTTC. Translation: CASSYPGTGSYGYTF. This chain joins TRBV7-9 and TRBJ1-2; TRBD1 matches 9 bases. Germline assignment: CDR1 SEHNR and CDR2 FQNEAQ (reference sequence). The CDR3 sequence is 15 residues long. With 4 bases clipped from V and 4 bases from J, the junction kept 7 bases outside the gene matches. The whole variable domain, remainder taken from reference TRBV7-9 and TRBJ1-2, is DTGVSQNPRHKITKRGQNVTFRCDPISEHNRLYWYRQTLGQGPEFLTYFQNEAQLEKSRLLSDRFSAERPKGSFSTLEIQRTEQGDSAMYLCASSYPGTGSYGYTFGSGTRLTVV.